These 14 T cell receptor beta chains share one sample of origin, sequenced in a study of regulatory and conventional T cells in RAG deficiency. Genomic DNA came from blood regulatory T cells gated CD4+ CD25-high CD127-low. Only in-frame clones appear in the TCRdb table, and some are missing; sequencing was by immunoSEQ multiplex PCR. This table has 20,000 or so clones, about nine tenths appearing once. These sequences were also reported in another study, on regulatory T cells. That source adds: The primer mix had 52 TRBV and 13 TRBJ primers.

The sequencing sample was made of Tregs sorted from blood. The receptor set was obtained from a human donor in good health.

The chain employs TRBV4-1 and TRBJ1-6; 7 bases are a match to TRBD1. Unmatched junction bases numbered 4, after V lost 5 bases and J lost 9 bases. CDR1 and CDR2 (germline): MGHRA, YSYEKL. The CDR3 is made up of 13 amino acids. Written as DNA, the CDR3 is TGCGCCAGCAGCAATGACAGGGTTTCACCCCTCCACTTT. It yields the protein CASSNDRVSPLHF.

There are a few counts of this clone. This chain connects TRBV14 to TRBJ1-1; TRBD1 matches 8 bases. The V segment lost 5 bases and the J segment 5 bases; nucleotides outside the gene matches: 7. Germline V gives CDR1 SGHDN, CDR2 FVKESK. The CDR3 extends over 14 amino acids. In DNA form, the CDR3 reads TGTGCCAGCAGCTGGGGACAGGCGGCGACTGAAGCTTTCTTT. This codes for CASSWGQAATEAFF.

The gene calls are TRBV10-3 and TRBJ1-6; D possibly corresponds to TRBD1 (6 bases). The CDR3 is made up of 18 amino acids. Deletions cut 0 bases from V and 5 bases from J, with 17 bases between. Germline lookup yields CDR1 ENHRY and CDR2 SYGVKD. CDR3 bases: TGTGCCATCAGTGAGTCTTTTTTCGGGACACTTAATAATTCACCCCTCCACTTT. Residues: CAISESFFGTLNNSPLHF.

V is TRBV2 and J is TRBJ2-7; TRBD1 is a possible D gene (6 bases). The CDR3 has 13 amino acids. Germline V gives CDR1 SNHLY, CDR2 FYNNEI. Trimming took 7 bases from V and 4 from J, leaving 14 bases between them. The CDR3 region has the DNA TGTGCCAGCAACCCAACAGGGTTATACGAGCAGTACTTC. This gives the protein CASNPTGLYEQYF.

The gene calls are TRBV5-1 and TRBJ1-3; D is uncertain. This CDR3 region has 12 residues. Trimming cost V 0 bases and J 7 bases, with 5 bases left between them. The germline V gene encodes CDR1 SGHRS and CDR2 YFSETQ. The DNA of the CDR3 is TGCGCCAGCAGCTTGGATGGTAACACCATATATTTT. This sequence encodes CASSLDGNTIYF.

This clone was seen more than once but under ten times. This sequence joins TRBV29-1 and TRBJ2-5, with 8 bases that match TRBD1. The J segment lost 5 bases and the V segment lost 7 bases, leaving 12 bases of the junction unmatched. The CDR3 has 14 amino acids. Germline CDR1 is SQVTM and CDR2 is ANQGSEA. DNA of the CDR3: TGCAGCGGTAAATACCGGGACAGGAGGGAGACCCAGTACTTC. Protein sequence: CSGKYRDRRETQYF.

This clone occurred once. The chain uses TRBV5-5 and TRBJ2-6; D possibly uses TRBD1 or TRBD2 (5 bases each). This CDR3 is 15 amino acids long. The V end lost 3 bases, the J end lost 2 bases, and 9 bases lay between the germline ends. From germline, CDR1 is SGHKS and CDR2 YYEKEE (reference sequence). The CDR3 protein is CASSWDRTGANVLTF. The CDR3 DNA reads as TGTGCCAGCAGCTGGGACCGTACTGGGGCCAACGTCCTGACTTTC.

The rearrangement links TRBV2 to TRBJ2-7; 7 bases agree with TRBD2. CDR3 length equals 14 residues. Per the germline V gene, CDR1 is SNHLY and CDR2 is FYNNEI. V was pared by 8 bases and J by 0 bases, with 7 bases of the junction left unmatched. In DNA form, the CDR3 reads TGTGCCAGCGTGGTCGGGGGGAGCTCCTACGAGCAGTACTTC. Its translation: CASVVGGSSYEQYF.

This sequence joins TRBV6-1 and TRBJ2-6; 7 bases fit TRBD1. The CDR3 extends over 14 amino acids. V dropped 8 bases and J dropped 12; count of bases not matched to a gene: 13. Germline values: CDR1 MNHNS, CDR2 SASEGT. The CDR3 DNA reads as TGTGCCAGCCTCTTACAGGGGCCTTTCGTCGTCCTGACTTTC. Translation: CASLLQGPFVVLTF.

This chain connects TRBV21-1 to TRBJ2-1; the table's TRBD2 call for D was not verified on the DNA. TRBV21-1 counts as a pseudogene. This CDR3 has 16 residues. The chain's CDR3 is CASSKGRGSLFNEQFF. The CDR3 DNA sequence: TGTGCCAGCAGCAAAGGGAGGGGCAGTTTATTCAATGAGCAGTTCTTC.

This chain links TRBV9 with TRBJ2-7, with 8 bases identical to TRBD2. V lost 4 bases to trimming and J lost 5 bases; unmatched junction nucleotides: 11. CDR3 length: 15 residues. Germline values: CDR1 SGDLS, CDR2 YYNGEE. In DNA, the CDR3 is TGTGCCAGCAGCCTTGCGGGGGGCGGTGAAAACGAGCAGTACTTC. Protein product: CASSLAGGGENEQYF.

This chain connects TRBV6-1 to TRBJ2-7, with TRBD1 identical over 7 bases. Germline loops: CDR1 MNHNS, CDR2 SASEGT. The CDR3 is made up of 12 amino acids. Germline trimming cut 2 bases from V and 5 bases from J; bases unmatched to any gene: 0. CDR3 loop: CASSEQGDEQYF. The CDR3 region has the DNA TGTGCCAGCAGTGAACAGGGGGACGAGCAGTACTTC.

The chain employs TRBV7-3 and TRBJ2-1; 8 positions agree with TRBD2. The germline V gene encodes CDR1 SGHTA and CDR2 FQGTGA. The CDR3 has 15 amino acids. The V gene end was trimmed by 3 bases and the J gene end by 2 bases; junction bases not matched to a gene: 3. The CDR3 DNA follows: TGTGCCAGCAGCTTCATAGCGGGGACCTACAATGAGCAGTTCTTC. It is translated as CASSFIAGTYNEQFF. The variable domain in full, completed from reference TRBV7-3 and TRBJ2-1, reads GAGVSQTPSNKVTEKGKYVELRCDPISGHTALYWYRQSLGQGPEFLIYFQGTGAADDSGLPNDRFFAVRPEGSVSTLKIQRTERGDSAVYLCASSFIAGTYNEQFFGPGTRLTVL.

The chain employs TRBV5-8 and TRBJ1-6; unclear D gene. Germline V gene sequence: CDR1 SGHTS, CDR2 YDEGEE. V was cut by 4 bases and J by 3 bases, with 14 bases left in between. The CDR3 is 16 residues long. The DNA of the CDR3 is TGTGCCAGCAGCCTACGAGGACGGCACTATAATTCACCCCTCCACTTT. Translated: CASSLRGRHYNSPLHF.